This T cell receptor beta chain is drawn from a study of technical replicates of blood from a handful of donors. Sequenced by immunoSEQ multiplex PCR; TCRdb stores in-frame clones only, minus some. The data show 75,000 to 90,000 clones, 93% seen once. The CDR3 is made up of 13 amino acids. Germline V gene data show CDR1 as MNHNS and CDR2 as SASEGT. V lost 3 bases and J lost 1, with 6 bases in between. J is TRBJ1-2 and V is TRBV6-1, with D unresolved. This TCR derives from a human donor in good health. The sample comprised T cells isolated from PBMCs. The DNA of the CDR3 is TGTGCCAGCAGTGACAGTATTAACTATGGCTACACCTTC. Its translation is CASSDSINYGYTF.